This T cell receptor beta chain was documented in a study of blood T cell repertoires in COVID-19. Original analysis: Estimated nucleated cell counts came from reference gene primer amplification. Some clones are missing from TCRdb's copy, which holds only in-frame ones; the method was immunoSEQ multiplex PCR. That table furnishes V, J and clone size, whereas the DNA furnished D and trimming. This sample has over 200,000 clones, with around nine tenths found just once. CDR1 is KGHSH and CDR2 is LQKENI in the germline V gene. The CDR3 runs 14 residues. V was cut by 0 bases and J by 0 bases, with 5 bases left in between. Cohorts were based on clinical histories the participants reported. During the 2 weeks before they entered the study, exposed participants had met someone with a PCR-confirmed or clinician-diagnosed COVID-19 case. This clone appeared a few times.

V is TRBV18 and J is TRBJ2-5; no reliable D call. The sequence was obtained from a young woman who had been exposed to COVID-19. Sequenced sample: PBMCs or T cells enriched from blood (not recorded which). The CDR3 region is CASSPPSDQETQYF. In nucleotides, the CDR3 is TGTGCCAGCTCACCACCTTCGGACCAAGAGACCCAGTACTTC.